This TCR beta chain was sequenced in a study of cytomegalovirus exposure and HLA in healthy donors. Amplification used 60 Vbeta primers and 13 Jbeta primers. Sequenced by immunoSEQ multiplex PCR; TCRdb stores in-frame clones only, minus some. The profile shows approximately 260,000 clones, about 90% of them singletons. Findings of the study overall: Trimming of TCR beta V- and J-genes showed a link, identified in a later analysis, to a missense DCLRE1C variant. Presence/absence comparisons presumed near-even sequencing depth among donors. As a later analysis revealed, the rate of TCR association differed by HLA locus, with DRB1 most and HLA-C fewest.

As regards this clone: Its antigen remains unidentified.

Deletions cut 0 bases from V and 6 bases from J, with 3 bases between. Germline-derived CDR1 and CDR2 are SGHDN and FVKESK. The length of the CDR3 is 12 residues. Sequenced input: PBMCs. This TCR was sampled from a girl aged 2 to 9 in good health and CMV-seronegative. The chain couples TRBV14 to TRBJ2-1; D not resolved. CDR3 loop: CASSQDSNEQFF. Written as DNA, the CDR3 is TGTGCCAGCAGCCAAGATAGCAATGAGCAGTTCTTC.